A selection of T cell receptor beta chains follows, all from one sample in a study of PD-L1 blockade in urothelial cancer. Assay: immunoSEQ multiplex PCR; the TCRdb copy retains only in-frame clones and omits some. The profile shows tens of thousands of clones, approximately 90% of them singletons. The sample in question was PBMCs, obtained around atezolizumab (anti-PD-L1) treatment. Receptors were obtained from a woman in her 70s with urothelial cancer. Each CDR3 is given with its conserved first and last residue. D genes are given only for firm matches. Not all rows give a size; the values are once, few, many and, for expanded clones, a class.

cdr3_aa: CASSITGQGAIWIHYGYTF; cdr3_nt: TGTGCCAGTAGTATAACTGGACAGGGGGCAATCTGGATCCACTATGGCTACACCTTC; v_call: TRBV19; clone_size: .; d_call: TRBD1; j_call: TRBJ1-2
cdr3_aa: CASSEQPGTSVSQQFF; cdr3_nt: TGTGCCAGCAGTGAGCAGCCCGGGACTAGCGTGTCCCAGCAGTTCTTC; v_call: TRBV6-1; clone_size: .; d_call: TRBD2; j_call: TRBJ2-1
cdr3_aa: CASSFRGGELFF; cdr3_nt: TGTGCCAGCAGTTTTCGGGGTGGGGAGCTGTTTTTT; v_call: TRBV28; clone_size: .; d_call: .; j_call: TRBJ2-2
cdr3_aa: CASSQGYWANYGYTF; cdr3_nt: TGCGCCAGCAGCCAAGGGTACTGGGCCAACTATGGCTACACCTTC; v_call: TRBV4-3; clone_size: few; d_call: .; j_call: TRBJ1-2
cdr3_aa: CAWSVRARQGARAKNIQYF; cdr3_nt: TGTGCCTGGAGTGTACGAGCTCGTCAGGGGGCCCGAGCCAAAAACATTCAGTACTTC; v_call: TRBV30; clone_size: .; d_call: TRBD1; j_call: TRBJ2-4
cdr3_aa: CASRPKTGLETQYF; cdr3_nt: TGTGCCAGCAGACCGAAGACAGGGCTAGAGACCCAGTACTTC; v_call: TRBV2; clone_size: once; d_call: TRBD1; j_call: TRBJ2-5
cdr3_aa: CASSVADGGTEAFF; cdr3_nt: TGTGCCAGCAGCGTAGCGGACGGGGGGACTGAAGCTTTCTTT; v_call: TRBV9; clone_size: .; d_call: .; j_call: TRBJ1-1
cdr3_aa: CATRSPGTASYEQYF; cdr3_nt: TGTGCCACCAGAAGCCCGGGGACAGCCTCCTACGAGCAGTACTTC; v_call: TRBV10-3; clone_size: .; d_call: TRBD1; j_call: TRBJ2-7
cdr3_aa: CASSQSGYEQYF; cdr3_nt: TGTGCCAGCAGCCAATCCGGGTACGAGCAGTACTTC; v_call: TRBV16; clone_size: .; d_call: .; j_call: TRBJ2-7
cdr3_aa: CASSSSQETQYF; cdr3_nt: TGTGCCAGCAGCTCGTCTCAAGAGACCCAGTACTTC; v_call: TRBV11-2; clone_size: .; d_call: .; j_call: TRBJ2-5
cdr3_aa: CASSQVAGSSGNTIYF; cdr3_nt: TGCGCCAGCAGCCAAGTTGCCGGGAGCTCTGGAAACACCATATATTTT; v_call: TRBV4-1; clone_size: .; d_call: .; j_call: TRBJ1-3
cdr3_aa: CATRKGAGDNQPQHF; cdr3_nt: TGTGCCACCAGAAAGGGGGCAGGAGACAATCAGCCCCAGCATTTT; v_call: TRBV15; clone_size: .; d_call: TRBD1; j_call: TRBJ1-5
cdr3_aa: CAWIGGGNILAGYYNEQFF; cdr3_nt: TGTGCCTGGATAGGGGGGGGAAACATTCTAGCGGGGTACTACAATGAGCAGTTCTTC; v_call: TRBV30; clone_size: few; d_call: TRBD2; j_call: TRBJ2-1
cdr3_aa: CASTMDRGRGEKLFF; cdr3_nt: TGTGCCAGTACCATGGACAGGGGGCGTGGTGAAAAACTGTTTTTT; v_call: TRBV19; clone_size: .; d_call: TRBD1; j_call: TRBJ1-4
cdr3_aa: CASSQGLGSYNEQFF; cdr3_nt: TGCGCCAGCAGCCAAGGACTAGGATCCTACAATGAGCAGTTCTTC; v_call: TRBV4-1; clone_size: .; d_call: .; j_call: TRBJ2-1
cdr3_aa: CASRLDSGVDYGYTF; cdr3_nt: TGTGCAAGTCGCTTAGACTCAGGGGTAGACTATGGCTACACCTTC; v_call: TRBV12-2; clone_size: .; d_call: .; j_call: TRBJ1-2
cdr3_aa: CASSLATGTGGGSTDTQYF; cdr3_nt: TGTGCCAGCAGCTTGGCCACCGGGACAGGGGGCGGCAGCACAGATACGCAGTATTTT; v_call: TRBV5-4; clone_size: .; d_call: TRBD1; j_call: TRBJ2-3
cdr3_aa: CASSVTRTGSTEAFF; cdr3_nt: TGTGCCAGCAGCGTGACAAGGACAGGAAGCACTGAAGCTTTCTTT; v_call: TRBV9; clone_size: few; d_call: TRBD1; j_call: TRBJ1-1
cdr3_aa: CASSLVSGVGYGYTF; cdr3_nt: TGTGCCAGCAGCTTGGTTTCGGGAGTAGGCTATGGCTACACCTTC; v_call: TRBV5-6; clone_size: .; d_call: .; j_call: TRBJ1-2
cdr3_aa: CASSISGGTDTQYF; cdr3_nt: TGTGCCAGCAGTATTAGCGGGGGCACAGATACGCAGTATTTT; v_call: TRBV28; clone_size: .; d_call: TRBD2; j_call: TRBJ2-3
cdr3_aa: CASRPGGSGNTIYF; cdr3_nt: TGTGCCAGCAGACCAGGGGGCTCTGGAAACACCATATATTTT; v_call: TRBV28; clone_size: .; d_call: TRBD1; j_call: TRBJ1-3
cdr3_aa: CASSEKYWGDRSLNTEAFF; cdr3_nt: TGTGCCAGCAGTGAAAAGTATTGGGGGGACAGGTCTTTGAACACTGAAGCTTTCTTT; v_call: TRBV6-1; clone_size: .; d_call: TRBD1; j_call: TRBJ1-1
cdr3_aa: CASSPTRNTDTQYF; cdr3_nt: TGTGCCAGCTCACCAACTAGGAACACAGATACGCAGTATTTT; v_call: TRBV18; clone_size: .; d_call: .; j_call: TRBJ2-3
cdr3_aa: CASSLEGTGSSYEQYF; cdr3_nt: TGTGCCAGCAGCTTAGAAGGGACAGGGAGCTCCTACGAGCAGTACTTC; v_call: TRBV7-8; clone_size: .; d_call: TRBD1; j_call: TRBJ2-7
cdr3_aa: CASTATGGLFGTEAFF; cdr3_nt: TGTGCCAGCACCGCGACAGGGGGCTTGTTCGGCACTGAAGCTTTCTTT; v_call: TRBV5-6; clone_size: .; d_call: TRBD1; j_call: TRBJ1-1
cdr3_aa: CSVVPSLAALGAQYF; cdr3_nt: TGCAGCGTTGTTCCGAGTCTAGCGGCCTTGGGGGCCCAGTACTTC; v_call: TRBV29-1; clone_size: .; d_call: TRBD2; j_call: TRBJ2-5
cdr3_aa: CAWDSGAHNEQFF; cdr3_nt: TGTGCCTGGGACAGCGGGGCCCACAATGAGCAGTTCTTC; v_call: TRBV30; clone_size: .; d_call: TRBD2; j_call: TRBJ2-1
cdr3_aa: CASSSPPGTSGRYSYEQYF; cdr3_nt: TGTGCCAGCAGCTCACCCCCCGGGACTAGCGGGAGGTACTCCTACGAGCAGTACTTC; v_call: TRBV7-9; clone_size: .; d_call: TRBD2; j_call: TRBJ2-7
cdr3_aa: CASSRDISNQPQHF; cdr3_nt: TGTGCCAGCAGCCGGGACATTAGCAATCAGCCCCAGCATTTT; v_call: TRBV2; clone_size: .; d_call: .; j_call: TRBJ1-5
cdr3_aa: CASSSRQGRTQETQYF; cdr3_nt: TGTGCCAGCAGCTCCCGACAGGGCCGGACCCAAGAGACCCAGTACTTC; v_call: TRBV6-6; clone_size: .; d_call: TRBD1; j_call: TRBJ2-5
cdr3_aa: CASSEFQEGEQYF; cdr3_nt: TGTGCCAGCAGTGAATTTCAGGAGGGCGAGCAGTACTTC; v_call: TRBV25-1; clone_size: .; d_call: .; j_call: TRBJ2-7
cdr3_aa: CASSQGGSVTYGYTF; cdr3_nt: TGTGCCAGCAGCCAAGGGGGCTCAGTAACCTATGGCTACACCTTC; v_call: TRBV9; clone_size: .; d_call: TRBD1; j_call: TRBJ1-2
cdr3_aa: CASRLGRTGGHQPQHF; cdr3_nt: TGTGCAAGTCGCTTAGGTCGGACCGGGGGGCATCAGCCCCAGCATTTT; v_call: TRBV12-2; clone_size: .; d_call: .; j_call: TRBJ1-5
cdr3_aa: CASSSDRVRNTIYF; cdr3_nt: TGCGCCAGCAGCTCGGACAGGGTTCGAAACACCATATATTTT; v_call: TRBV5-1; clone_size: .; d_call: TRBD1; j_call: TRBJ1-3
cdr3_aa: CASSFVGGYGYTF; cdr3_nt: TGTGCCAGCAGCTTCGTAGGGGGCTATGGCTACACCTTC; v_call: TRBV7-9; clone_size: .; d_call: .; j_call: TRBJ1-2
cdr3_aa: CASTLDSFSGANVLTF; cdr3_nt: TGTGCCAGTACCCTGGACAGCTTCTCTGGGGCCAACGTCCTGACTTTC; v_call: TRBV19; clone_size: once; d_call: .; j_call: TRBJ2-6
cdr3_aa: CASSQGDTPTNEKLFF; cdr3_nt: TGCGCCAGCAGCCAAGGGGACACTCCAACTAATGAAAAACTGTTTTTT; v_call: TRBV4-1; clone_size: once; d_call: .; j_call: TRBJ1-4
cdr3_aa: CASSVGTLNEKLFF; cdr3_nt: TGCGCCAGCAGCGTCGGGACACTGAATGAAAAACTGTTTTTT; v_call: TRBV5-1; clone_size: .; d_call: .; j_call: TRBJ1-4
cdr3_aa: CASSAGGSMGGELFF; cdr3_nt: TGTGCCAGCAGCGCAGGGGGGTCTATGGGCGGGGAGCTGTTTTTT; v_call: TRBV11-2; clone_size: .; d_call: .; j_call: TRBJ2-2
cdr3_aa: CASRRAYRVPYGYTF; cdr3_nt: TGCGCCAGCAGAAGGGCCTACAGGGTGCCCTATGGCTACACCTTC; v_call: TRBV5-1; clone_size: .; d_call: .; j_call: TRBJ1-2
cdr3_aa: CASSRTSGSLDTQYF; cdr3_nt: TGCGCCAGCAGCCGGACTAGCGGGAGTTTAGATACGCAGTATTTT; v_call: TRBV5-1; clone_size: .; d_call: TRBD2; j_call: TRBJ2-3
cdr3_aa: CASSPTRLAGSYEQYF; cdr3_nt: TGTGCCAGCAGCCCTACCCGGCTAGCGGGGAGCTACGAGCAGTACTTC; v_call: TRBV7-8; clone_size: .; d_call: TRBD2; j_call: TRBJ2-7
cdr3_aa: CASSHAGTRAHEQFF; cdr3_nt: TGTGCCAGCAGCCACGCCGGGACTAGAGCCCATGAGCAGTTCTTC; v_call: TRBV21-1; clone_size: .; d_call: .; j_call: TRBJ2-1
cdr3_aa: CASSLAGRGSNEKLFF; cdr3_nt: TGTGCCAGCAGCTTGGCGGGACGGGGGTCTAATGAAAAACTGTTTTTT; v_call: TRBV5-5; clone_size: .; d_call: .; j_call: TRBJ1-4
cdr3_aa: CASSEQGYGYTF; cdr3_nt: TGTGCCAGCTCAGAACAGGGTTATGGCTACACCTTC; v_call: TRBV18; clone_size: .; d_call: .; j_call: TRBJ1-2
cdr3_aa: CASSHGQTNYEQYF; cdr3_nt: TGTGCCAGCAGCCACGGACAGACCAACTACGAGCAGTACTTC; v_call: TRBV5-6; clone_size: .; d_call: .; j_call: TRBJ2-7